The sequence of this TCR beta chain was determined in a study of blood T cell repertoires in COVID-19. On the study more broadly: The United States, Italy and Spain were the sources of the acute and convalescent COVID-19 samples. From T cells, B-cell-depleted T cells, or PBMCs came the material, which was cDNA or gDNA.

Recruits, aged roughly 18 to 100 years, lived in some 25 US areas. Assignments of participants to cohorts depended upon their own reported clinical history. This CDR3 has 16 amino acids. Germline V gene data show CDR1 as SNHLY and CDR2 as FYNNEI. V was pared by 6 bases and J by 0 bases, with 5 bases of the junction left unmatched. Repertoires were generated with immunoSEQ multiplex PCR, while TCRdb's copy carries only in-frame clones and drops some. This sample carries some 320,000 clones, more than 85% of them seen once, and the ten largest clones take about 4.2%. The sequenced material came from PBMCs or T cells enriched from blood (not recorded which). This TCR was sampled from a woman aged 30 to 39 who had been exposed to COVID-19. This rearrangement joins TRBV2 to TRBJ1-6; 7 positions match TRBD1. The CDR3 region is CASRRTGPSYNSPLHF. CDR3 sequence (DNA): TGTGCCAGCAGAAGGACAGGACCCTCCTATAATTCACCCCTCCACTTT.